These T cell receptor beta chains were read from a single sample in a study of T cell repertoires in cytomegalovirus infection. Each CDR3 protein is one row after TCRdb ran MiXCR on the reads. The sample carries about 150,000 distinct CDR3 sequences, 23% recorded once. Material for sequencing was PBMCs. The receptors derive from a human donor in good health (CMV status not recorded). Some clones in this sample may be carry-over from other donors' samples. CDR3s include the opening cysteine and the closing phenylalanine or tryptophan. D genes are given only for firm matches. Not every row has a clone size; where given, it reads once, few, many or a size class.

clone_size	v_call	d_call	j_call	cdr3_nt	cdr3_aa
-	TRBV15	-	TRBJ2-6	TGTGCCACCAGCGGACCCCAATCTGGGGCCAACGTCCTGACTTTC	CATSGPQSGANVLTF
-	TRBV14	-	TRBJ2-7	TGTGCCAGCAGCCAAGAGGGGGGCTACGAGCAGTACTTC	CASSQEGGYEQYF
-	TRBV14	-	TRBJ2-1	TGTGCCAGCAGCGCGTCCCGAATCTACAATGAGCAGTTCTTC	CASSASRIYNEQFF
many	TRBV12-3/TRBV12-4	-	TRBJ1-1	TGTGCCAGCAGTTTAGGGGGACCAGAGGTTCCTGAAGCTTTCTTT	CASSLGGPEVPEAFF
few	TRBV20-1	-	TRBJ1-2	TGCAGTGCCCCCCCCGTGCCTTCGGGGGGCTACACCTTC	CSAPPVPSGGYTF
few	TRBV15	TRBD2	TRBJ2-7	TGTGCCACCAGCTCCGGGACTAGCTCCTACGAGCAGTACTTC	CATSSGTSSYEQYF
many	TRBV7-6	-	TRBJ2-7	TGTGCCAGCAGCCCCCGTGGCAGGGGCTACGAGCAGTACTTC	CASSPRGRGYEQYF
-	TRBV7-6	TRBD1	TRBJ1-4	TGTGCCAGCACCGGGGACAGACATAATGAAAAACTGTTTTTT	CASTGDRHNEKLFF
few	TRBV28	TRBD2	TRBJ2-1	TGTGCCAGCAGTTTGTTGGGACTAGCGGTCACGAACTCCTACAATGAGCAGTTCTTC	CASSLLGLAVTNSYNEQFF
-	TRBV20-1	-	TRBJ2-3	TGCAGTGCTTTACCCTCGGCAGGGGCCACCACAGATACGCAGTATTTT	CSALPSAGATTDTQYF
few	TRBV28	TRBD1	TRBJ1-5	TGTGCCAGCAGTTCGCCCCGACAGGGGGCGAGAGGTCAGCCCCAGCATTTT	CASSSPRQGARGQPQHF
-	TRBV5-1	-	TRBJ1-1	TGCGCCAGCAGCTTGGATCCGCGCGGCACTGAAGCTTTCTTT	CASSLDPRGTEAFF
-	TRBV28	-	TRBJ1-3	TGTGCCAGCAAAGGGGGGACCTCTGGAAACACCATATATTTT	CASKGGTSGNTIYF
-	TRBV5-1	-	TRBJ1-1	TGCGCCAGCAGCACAAGCGGGAGGGAAACTGAAGCTTTCTTT	CASSTSGRETEAFF
few	TRBV6-2/TRBV6-3	-	TRBJ2-7	TGTGCCAGCAGCCTGACAGATGACGAGCAGTACTTC	CASSLTDDEQYF
few	TRBV20-1	TRBD1	TRBJ2-5	TGCAGTGCTAGAGATCGGGACAGGGGTTCGGAGACCCAGTACTTC	CSARDRDRGSETQYF
few	TRBV11-3	TRBD2	TRBJ2-2	TGTGCCAGCAGCTTCAGCGGGGGGAGCGCCGGGGAGCTGTTTTTT	CASSFSGGSAGELFF
-	TRBV12-3/TRBV12-4	-	TRBJ1-6	TGTGCCAGCAGACCAGAGGGTGGAAATTCACCCCTCCACTTT	CASRPEGGNSPLHF
-	TRBV28	TRBD1	TRBJ1-2	TGTGCCAGCAGTTTGAGAGGGGGCGAGGCCTATGGCTACACCTTC	CASSLRGGEAYGYTF
many	TRBV7-2	TRBD2	TRBJ2-1	TGTGCCAGCAGCCGGGGGGGTGGAAACAATGAGCAGTTCTTC	CASSRGGGNNEQFF
once	TRBV12-3/TRBV12-4	-	TRBJ1-4	TGTGCCAGCAGTCCACCGGTGGGGCATGAAAAACTGTTTTTT	CASSPPVGHEKLFF
-	TRBV7-2	TRBD1	TRBJ1-1	TGTGCCAGCAGTAAGGGACAGGTGAACACTGAAGCTTTCTTT	CASSKGQVNTEAFF
few	TRBV4-1	TRBD1	TRBJ1-3	TGCGCCAGCAGCCAGGACAGGGGGCTTGGAAACACCATATATTTT	CASSQDRGLGNTIYF
few	TRBV6-2/TRBV6-3	-	TRBJ2-1	TGTGCCAGCAGTTTGTCCCTATACCGATCCACCTACAATGAGCAGTTCTTC	CASSLSLYRSTYNEQFF
-	TRBV20-1	-	TRBJ2-7	TGCAGTGGGTCAGAAGCGGGGCAGGGGGGCGAGCAGTACTTC	CSGSEAGQGGEQYF
many	TRBV7-2	TRBD1	TRBJ2-3	TGTGCCAGCAGCACCGGGACAGGGAATACGCAGTATTTT	CASSTGTGNTQYF
few	TRBV7-2	TRBD1	TRBJ2-7	TGTGCCAGCAGCTGGGACAGGGCTAACCACGAGCAGTACTTC	CASSWDRANHEQYF
few	TRBV18	-	TRBJ2-1	TGTGCCAGCTCACCATCGGGAATCTACAATGAGCAGTTCTTC	CASSPSGIYNEQFF
-	TRBV9	-	TRBJ2-1	TGTGCCAGCAGTTCAGCTGGGGGTGAGCAGTTCTTC	CASSSAGGEQFF
once	TRBV28	-	TRBJ1-3	TGTGCCAGCAGTTTTCAGTTCTCTGGAAACACCATATATTTT	CASSFQFSGNTIYF
-	TRBV9	-	TRBJ2-3	TGTGCCAGCAGCGGCGAGGGACAAACAGATACGCAGTATTTT	CASSGEGQTDTQYF
few	TRBV7-9	-	TRBJ2-5	TGTGCCAGCAGCTCGACTAGGGAGACCCAGTACTTC	CASSSTRETQYF
many	TRBV28	TRBD2	TRBJ2-3	TGTGCCAGCAGTTACCAGCGGGGGAACGCAGATACGCAGTATTTT	CASSYQRGNADTQYF
many	TRBV7-9	-	TRBJ2-5	TGTGCCAGCAGCCTCGGCCAACAGATGGACCAAGAGACCCAGTACTTC	CASSLGQQMDQETQYF
-	TRBV29-1	-	TRBJ2-7	TGCAGCGTTGAATCCGGCTACGAGCAGTACTTC	CSVESGYEQYF
many	TRBV7-2	-	TRBJ1-2	TGTGCCAGCAGCTCATCCTATGGCTACACCTTC	CASSSSYGYTF
few	TRBV20-1	-	TRBJ1-2	TGCAGTGTAGGAGGGTCTGTCTATGGCTACACCTTC	CSVGGSVYGYTF
few	TRBV5-6	-	TRBJ2-7	TGTGCCAGCAGCTTAGGTCAGATCGACGAGCAGTACTTC	CASSLGQIDEQYF
few	TRBV7-9	TRBD1	TRBJ1-2	TGTGCCAGCAGCTTCCCACAGGGGGCTGACTATGGCTACACCTTC	CASSFPQGADYGYTF